This paragraph covers one T cell receptor (beta chain) sequence. The germline CDR1 and CDR2 sequences are DFQATT and SNEGSKA (reference sequence). V shed 6 bases and J shed 7 bases, with 13 bases lying between them. This CDR3 has 12 residues. These data are taken from a study of T cell repertoires in cytomegalovirus infection. TCRdb processed the reads anew with MiXCR; each CDR3 protein has one entry. The repertoire holds hundreds of thousands of distinct CDR3 sequences, with roughly 31% as singletons. The chain joins TRBV20-1 to TRBJ1-5, with D perhaps TRBD1 (5 bases). This clonotype was sampled from a human donor in good health (CMV status not recorded). Some clones in this sample may be carry-over from other donors' samples. The sample was PBMCs. The CDR3 coding sequence is TGCAGTGCCCAGGGAATGGCCCAGCCCCAGCATTTT. Translation gives CSAQGMAQPQHF.